These 15 T cell receptor beta chains were all obtained from the same sample, sequenced in a study of shared clonotypes between healthy human individuals. The repertoire was sequenced with immunoSEQ multiplex PCR; TCRdb's copy has only in-frame clones and lacks some. Of 1,500,000 or so clones listed, around 95% were seen once; the top ten hold about 1.2%. The sample taken for sequencing was naive CD4+ T cells sorted from blood. Described subset: CD45RA+ positively selected. The receptors stem from a man between 25 and 39 years old in good health.

The chain employs TRBV7-9 and TRBJ1-5; D remains ambiguous. The CDR3 runs to 14 residues. Per the germline V gene, CDR1 is SEHNR and CDR2 is FQNEAQ (reference sequence). Trimming pared 6 bases from V and 3 bases from J, leaving 12 bases between. CDR3 sequence reads: CASSDGRSNQPQHF. The CDR3 DNA follows: TGTGCCAGCAGTGACGGACGGTCCAATCAGCCCCAGCATTTT.

This clone is a singleton in its sample. The V call is TRBV11-3, the J call TRBJ2-2, with 10 bases fitting TRBD1. Germline CDR1 and CDR2: SGHNT and YENEEA. CDR3 length equals 15 residues. The junction had 2 bases not matched to a gene; V was cut back by 1 base and J by 6 bases. CDR3 DNA sequence: TGTGCCAGCAGCTTAGGACAGGGGGCATCCGGGGAGCTGTTTTTT. Translating it yields CASSLGQGASGELFF.

V gene TRBV30 combines with J gene TRBJ1-1; D is undetermined. The CDR3 is 14 residues long. Trimming pared 3 bases from V and 4 bases from J, leaving 15 bases between. CDR1 is GTSNPN and CDR2 is SVGIG in the germline V gene (reference sequence). The CDR3 nucleotides read TGTGCCTGGAGCGCCTCAATGTGGGGCACTGAAGCTTTCTTT. Protein sequence: CAWSASMWGTEAFF.

On this clone: Other DNA sequences of this sample code for an identical CDR3. The chain recombines TRBV18 with TRBJ2-1; TRBD1 matches 7 bases. From germline, CDR1 is KGHSH and CDR2 LQKENI. With 2 bases clipped from V and 7 bases from J, the junction kept 2 bases outside the gene matches. The CDR3 totals 13 residues. CDR3: CASSPDRVNEQFF. In DNA, the CDR3 is TGTGCCAGCTCACCAGACAGGGTAAATGAGCAGTTCTTC.

This rearrangement joins TRBV29-1 to TRBJ2-7, with 7 nucleotides matching TRBD1. J was trimmed by 6 bases and V by 0 bases; bases with no gene match: 11. Germline V gene lookup returns CDR1 SQVTM and CDR2 ANQGSEA. This CDR3 has 15 residues. CDR3 sequence (DNA): TGCAGCGTTGAAGAATATCAGGGGGTAAGAAGCGAGCAGTACTTC. Residues: CSVEEYQGVRSEQYF.

The rearrangement links TRBV29-1 to TRBJ1-5; D call uncertain. The V gene lost 4 bases and the J gene lost 5 bases, with 9 bases spanning the gap. Germline lookup yields CDR1 SQVTM and CDR2 ANQGSEA. The CDR3 has 12 amino acids. CDR3 amino acids: CSVVVGDQPQHF. CDR3 bases: TGCAGCGTTGTCGTGGGAGATCAGCCCCAGCATTTT. Looking up the rest from reference TRBV29-1 and TRBJ1-5 gives the full variable domain: SAVISQKPSRDICQRGTSLTIQCQVDSQVTMMFWYRQQPGQSLTLIATANQGSEATYESGFVIDKFPISRPNLTFSTLTVSNMSPEDSSIYLCSVVVGDQPQHFGDGTRLSIL.

The genes are TRBV20-1 and TRBJ1-2, with 7 positions matching TRBD1. V trimming: 7 bases; J trimming: 3 bases; junction bases outside the gene matches: 2. Germline CDR1 is DFQATT and CDR2 is SNEGSKA (reference sequence). The CDR3 is 11 residues long. In DNA, the CDR3 is TGCAGTGTTACAGGGGACTATGGCTACACCTTC. As protein: CSVTGDYGYTF.

The J gene is TRBJ2-3, the V gene TRBV9, with 8 bases aligning to TRBD2. Per the germline V gene, CDR1 is SGDLS and CDR2 is YYNGEE. This CDR3 is 16 amino acids long. The V and J ends lost 0 bases and 1 base, in that order; junction bases with no gene match: 4. The CDR3 region is CASSVGTSQGTDTQYF. The CDR3 nucleotides read TGTGCCAGCAGCGTAGGGACTAGCCAGGGCACAGATACGCAGTATTTT.

The chain employs TRBV6-4 and TRBJ1-4, with D possibly TRBD1 on 5 matching bases. V shed 4 bases and J shed 3 bases, with 12 bases lying between them. Germline CDR1 is MRHNA and CDR2 is SNTAGT. This CDR3 is built from 15 residues. In DNA, the CDR3 is TGTGCCAGCAGTGTTTCAGGGACCGCTAATGAAAAACTGTTTTTT. Protein product: CASSVSGTANEKLFF.

The V gene is TRBV4-3, the J gene TRBJ2-7; 7 bases fit TRBD2. With 0 bases clipped from V and 5 bases from J, the junction kept 4 bases outside the gene matches. Germline-derived CDR1 and CDR2 are LGHNA and YSLEER. This CDR3 has 14 residues. CDR3 in DNA: TGCGCCAGCAGCCAAGAAATGGGAGGGGACGAGCAGTACTTC. This translates into CASSQEMGGDEQYF.

As to this clone: In the same sample, other DNA sequences code for this CDR3. The CDR3 DNA follows: TGTGCCAGCAGTCGGGACAGGGGGCACGAGCAGTACTTC. It encodes CASSRDRGHEQYF. The V call is TRBV6-5, the J call TRBJ2-7; 12 bases are a match to TRBD1. With V trimmed by 5 bases and J by 5 bases, 1 base remained unmatched. CDR1 MNHEY and CDR2 SVGAGI come from the germline V gene. The length of the CDR3 is 13 residues.

The chain employs TRBV7-2 and TRBJ2-4; no reliable D call. Per germline, CDR1 SGHTA and CDR2 FQGNSA. The CDR3 consists of 14 residues. With 1 base removed from V and 9 bases from J, the gap between germline ends came to 13 bases. The CDR3 nucleotides are TGTGCCAGCAGCTTAGTCGGTAGCTTTCCCATTCAGTACTTC. It translates to CASSLVGSFPIQYF. The full variable domain, in which reference TRBV7-2 and TRBJ2-4 provide the parts outside the CDR3, is GAGVSQSPSNKVTEKGKDVELRCDPISGHTALYWYRQSLGQGLEFLIYFQGNSAPDKSGLPSDRFSAERTGGSVSTLTIQRTQQEDSAVYLCASSLVGSFPIQYFGAGTRLSVL.

The chain uses TRBV11-3 and TRBJ1-1, with TRBD1 as a possible D gene (5 bases). V was pared by 1 base and J by 4 bases, with 13 bases between. Germline loops: CDR1 SGHNT, CDR2 YENEEA. The CDR3 has 15 residues. CDR3 nucleotides: TGTGCCAGCAGCTTAGCTGGTGGGGGGGGCACTGAAGCTTTCTTT. The encoded protein is CASSLAGGGGTEAFF.

The genes are TRBV19 and TRBJ2-2; the D gene is possibly TRBD1 (5 bases). Deletions cut 7 bases from V and 2 bases from J, with 17 bases between. Germline values: CDR1 LNHDA, CDR2 SQIVND (reference sequence). The CDR3 totals 16 residues. In nucleotides, the CDR3 is TGTGCCAGTATGGGATACAGGTGGGAAAACACCGGGGAGCTGTTTTTT. Protein: CASMGYRWENTGELFF.

The chain carries TRBV9 and TRBJ2-2, with unresolved D. The CDR3 sequence is 14 residues long. The germline gives CDR1 SGDLS, CDR2 YYNGEE. V was cut by 1 base and J by 7 bases, with 11 bases left in between. As DNA, the CDR3 is TGTGCCAGCAGCGTAAGACCCTCAATCGGGGAGCTGTTTTTT. It translates to CASSVRPSIGELFF.